This is a list of T cell receptor beta chains from one sample in a study of T cells in Graves' hyperthyroidism and ophthalmopathy. TCRdb re-called the multiplex PCR reads through MiXCR, storing one row per CDR3 protein. The sample shows about 380,000 distinct CDR3 sequences, roughly 13% of them seen only once. The sample was blood. Source of these receptors: a man aged 25-40 years with Graves' hyperthyroidism that later progressed to Graves' ophthalmopathy. CDR3s include the opening cysteine and the closing phenylalanine or tryptophan. The order of the fields is D gene, J gene, V gene, clone size, CDR3 protein, CDR3 DNA. A D gene is named only where the DNA matches it firmly. For some rows the clone size is stated as once, few or many, or as a class when expanded; others skip it.

D: NA
J: TRBJ2-3
V: TRBV5-1
size: many
CDR3: CASSHGGTDTQYF
DNA: TGCGCCAGCAGCCACGGAGGCACAGATACGCAGTATTTT

D: NA
J: TRBJ1-5
V: TRBV3-1
size: few
CDR3: CASSQGKWSNQPQHF
DNA: TGTGCCAGCAGCCAAGGAAAGTGGAGCAATCAGCCCCAGCATTTT

D: NA
J: TRBJ1-1
V: TRBV5-5
size: many
CDR3: CASSSLVGLSRTEAFF
DNA: TGTGCCAGCAGCTCCCTCGTGGGGCTGTCTCGCACTGAAGCTTTCTTT

D: NA
J: TRBJ2-1
V: TRBV5-6
size: many
CDR3: CASSFDGDLQQFF
DNA: TGTGCCAGCAGCTTCGATGGGGATCTGCAGCAGTTCTTC

D: NA
J: TRBJ2-5
V: TRBV11-2
size: many
CDR3: CASSSPKAIIQETQYF
DNA: TGTGCCAGCAGCTCCCCCAAGGCGATAATCCAAGAGACCCAGTACTTC

D: TRBD1
J: TRBJ1-2
V: TRBV30
size: many
CDR3: CAWNQRPGQGTYGYTF
DNA: TGTGCCTGGAACCAGAGACCGGGACAGGGCACCTATGGCTACACCTTC

D: NA
J: TRBJ2-2
V: TRBV9
size: many
CDR3: CASSVGGAGPNTGELFF
DNA: TGTGCCAGCAGCGTGGGTGGGGCAGGGCCGAACACCGGGGAGCTGTTTTTT

D: TRBD2
J: TRBJ2-3
V: TRBV20-1
size: NA
CDR3: CSAEGNSGPLGDTQYF
DNA: TGCAGTGCCGAGGGCAATAGCGGGCCTCTGGGAGATACGCAGTATTTT

D: TRBD2
J: TRBJ2-5
V: TRBV4-2
size: NA
CDR3: CASSQEAGGPETQYF
DNA: TGTGCCAGCAGCCAAGAAGCGGGGGGGCCGGAGACCCAGTACTTC

D: TRBD1
J: TRBJ2-1
V: TRBV4-1
size: few
CDR3: CASKSSRGIKNEQFF
DNA: TGCGCCAGCAAGTCAAGCAGGGGGATCAAAAATGAGCAGTTCTTC

D: NA
J: TRBJ2-1
V: TRBV29-1
size: NA
CDR3: CSVARMEGNEQFF
DNA: TGCAGCGTTGCTCGGATGGAGGGCAATGAGCAGTTCTTC

D: TRBD2
J: TRBJ2-1
V: TRBV24-1
size: NA
CDR3: CATSDEAGGRSEQFF
DNA: TGTGCCACCAGTGACGAAGCGGGGGGGCGGAGTGAGCAGTTCTTC

D: TRBD2
J: TRBJ2-7
V: TRBV6-1
size: many
CDR3: CASSPVAGSSYEQYF
DNA: TGTGCCAGCAGTCCCGTAGCGGGGAGCTCCTACGAGCAGTACTTC

D: TRBD2
J: TRBJ2-1
V: TRBV7-9
size: many
CDR3: CASSSGLARDNEQFF
DNA: TGTGCCAGCAGCTCGGGACTAGCGAGAGACAATGAGCAGTTCTTC

D: NA
J: TRBJ2-7
V: TRBV7-7
size: few
CDR3: CASSLEFDYEQYF
DNA: TGTGCTAGCAGCTTAGAGTTTGACTACGAGCAGTACTTC

D: NA
J: TRBJ2-6
V: TRBV4-2
size: NA
CDR3: CASRDPGANVLTF
DNA: TGTGCCAGCAGGGACCCCGGGGCCAACGTCCTGACTTTC

D: NA
J: TRBJ2-2
V: TRBV7-9
size: NA
CDR3: CASSLVGSGGELFF
DNA: TGTGCCAGCAGCTTAGTTGGGTCTGGTGGGGAGCTGTTTTTT

D: NA
J: TRBJ2-1
V: TRBV3-1
size: NA
CDR3: CASSQPMGSTIYNEQFF
DNA: TGTGCCAGCAGCCAGCCCATGGGCTCCACCATCTACAATGAGCAGTTCTTC

D: TRBD2
J: TRBJ2-5
V: TRBV13
size: many
CDR3: CASSLGPSGETQYF
DNA: TGTGCCAGCAGCTTAGGGCCTAGCGGGGAGACCCAGTACTTC

D: NA
J: TRBJ2-7
V: TRBV7-9
size: NA
CDR3: CASSLAVGGGRYEQYF
DNA: TGTGCCAGCAGCTTAGCGGTGGGGGGGGGCCGGTACGAGCAGTACTTC

D: TRBD2
J: TRBJ2-3
V: TRBV4-1
size: NA
CDR3: CASSHPGTSSGDTQYF
DNA: TGCGCCAGCAGCCACCCCGGGACTAGCTCCGGTGATACGCAGTATTTT

D: NA
J: TRBJ2-1
V: TRBV11-3
size: NA
CDR3: CASSMMTASPYNEQFF
DNA: TGTGCCAGCAGCATGATGACTGCCAGTCCCTACAATGAGCAGTTCTTC

D: NA
J: TRBJ2-7
V: TRBV12-3/TRBV12-4
size: many
CDR3: CASSLAPNEQYF
DNA: TGTGCCAGCAGTTTAGCGCCTAACGAGCAGTACTTC

D: NA
J: TRBJ1-1
V: TRBV28
size: many
CDR3: CASSLEWAAAFF
DNA: TGTGCCAGCAGTTTGGAGTGGGCGGCGGCTTTCTTT

D: NA
J: TRBJ2-2
V: TRBV19
size: NA
CDR3: CASRPDYRTVELFF
DNA: TGTGCCAGTAGGCCTGACTACCGGACCGTGGAGCTGTTTTTT

D: NA
J: TRBJ1-6
V: TRBV28
size: NA
CDR3: CASSSQVTYNSPLHF
DNA: TGTGCCAGCAGTTCTCAGGTGACATATAATTCACCCCTCCACTTT

D: TRBD1
J: TRBJ2-7
V: TRBV10-3
size: many
CDR3: CATSGTGAHEQYF
DNA: TGTGCCACCTCCGGGACAGGGGCTCACGAGCAGTACTTC

D: NA
J: TRBJ1-6
V: TRBV20-1
size: NA
CDR3: CSAKQVGRNSPLHF
DNA: TGCAGTGCTAAACAAGTAGGTCGTAATTCACCCCTCCACTTT

D: NA
J: TRBJ2-2
V: TRBV2
size: many
CDR3: CASSGMGTGELFF
DNA: TGTGCCAGCAGTGGGATGGGCACCGGGGAGCTGTTTTTT

D: NA
J: TRBJ2-7
V: TRBV6-5
size: few
CDR3: CASSHIHGNSYKQYF
DNA: TGTGCCAGCAGTCACATCCACGGGAACTCCTACAAGCAGTACTTC

D: NA
J: TRBJ1-2
V: TRBV28
size: many
CDR3: CASSLDGVSGGYTF
DNA: TGTGCCAGCAGCCTGGATGGGGTTTCGGGAGGCTACACCTTC

D: NA
J: TRBJ1-5
V: TRBV20-1
size: few
CDR3: CSARVNQPQHF
DNA: TGCAGTGCTAGAGTTAATCAGCCCCAGCATTTT

D: NA
J: TRBJ1-3
V: TRBV7-9
size: many
CDR3: CASSSRDGGNTIYF
DNA: TGTGCCAGCAGCTCCCGGGACGGTGGAAACACCATATATTTT

D: TRBD1
J: TRBJ1-5
V: TRBV7-9
size: many
CDR3: CASKKDRGDQPQHF
DNA: TGTGCCAGCAAAAAGGACAGGGGTGATCAGCCCCAGCATTTT

D: TRBD1
J: TRBJ2-7
V: TRBV30
size: NA
CDR3: CAWYRGRGYEQYF
DNA: TGTGCCTGGTACAGGGGGCGCGGATACGAGCAGTACTTC

D: NA
J: TRBJ2-5
V: TRBV24-1
size: NA
CDR3: CATSDSDWGETQYF
DNA: TGTGCCACCAGTGATTCCGACTGGGGGGAGACCCAGTACTTC

D: NA
J: TRBJ2-7
V: TRBV28
size: many
CDR3: CASRPGQLSYEQYF
DNA: TGTGCCAGCAGGCCCGGACAGCTCTCCTACGAGCAGTACTTC